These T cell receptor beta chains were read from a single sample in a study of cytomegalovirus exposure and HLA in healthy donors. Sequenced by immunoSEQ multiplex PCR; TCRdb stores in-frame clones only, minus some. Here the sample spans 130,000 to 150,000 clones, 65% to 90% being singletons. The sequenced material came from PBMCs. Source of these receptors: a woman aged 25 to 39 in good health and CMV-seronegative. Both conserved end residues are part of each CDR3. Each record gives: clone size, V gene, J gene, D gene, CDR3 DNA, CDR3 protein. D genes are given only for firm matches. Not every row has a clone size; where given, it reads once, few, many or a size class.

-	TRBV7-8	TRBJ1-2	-	TGTGCCAGCAGCTTAAACAGGCCTGGGGCTAACTATGGCTACACCTTC	CASSLNRPGANYGYTF
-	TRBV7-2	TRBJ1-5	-	TGTGCCAGCAGCTTAACAGGGTTTCAGCCCCAGCATTTT	CASSLTGFQPQHF
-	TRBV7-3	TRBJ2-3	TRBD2	TGTGCCAGCAGCCCGCTTTCCGGGCTAGCGGGAGTTACGCAGTATTTT	CASSPLSGLAGVTQYF
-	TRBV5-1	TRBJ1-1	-	TGCGCCAGCAGCTTGGTCAATGTTGGGGGCGCGGACACTGAAGCTTTCTTT	CASSLVNVGGADTEAFF
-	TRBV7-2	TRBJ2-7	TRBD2	TGTGCCAGCAGCCGGACTAGCGGGAGAACCTACGAGCAGTACTTC	CASSRTSGRTYEQYF
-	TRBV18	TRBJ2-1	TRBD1	TGTGCCGGTGAAGGACAGGGTCGGAATGAGCAGTTCTTC	CAGEGQGRNEQFF
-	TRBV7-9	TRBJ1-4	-	TGTGCCAGCAGTAATTCCGGGGTCGGGGAAAAACTGTTTTTT	CASSNSGVGEKLFF
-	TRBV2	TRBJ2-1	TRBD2	TGTGCCAGCTTGAAGCGGGAGGCGGCTGAGCAGTTCTTC	CASLKREAAEQFF
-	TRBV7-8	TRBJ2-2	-	TGTGCCAGCAGCTTAGCTGTGACAGGCCACCTTAACACCGGGGAGCTGTTTTTT	CASSLAVTGHLNTGELFF
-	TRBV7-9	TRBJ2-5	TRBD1	TGTGCCAGCAGCTCTTACAGGGGGAAGGAGACCCAGTACTTC	CASSSYRGKETQYF
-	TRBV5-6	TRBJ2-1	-	TGTGCCAGCAGCACACACTCGGGACTCCCCTCCTACAATGAGCAGTTCTTC	CASSTHSGLPSYNEQFF
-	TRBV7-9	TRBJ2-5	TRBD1	TGTGCCAGCAGCTTAGTGCAGGGGGTACGGGAGACCCAGTACTTC	CASSLVQGVRETQYF
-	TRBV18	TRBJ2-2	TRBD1	TGTGCCAGCGCTACCACGGGACAGGGGACCGGGGAGCTGTTTTTT	CASATTGQGTGELFF
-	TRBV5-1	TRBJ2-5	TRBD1	TGCGCCAGCAGCTTGGTGGGGACAGGCGCGAAAGAGACCCAGTACTTC	CASSLVGTGAKETQYF
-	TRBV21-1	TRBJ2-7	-	TGTGCCAGCAGCAAAGCCCTAGCGGGGGGGACCTACGAGCAGTACTTC	CASSKALAGGTYEQYF
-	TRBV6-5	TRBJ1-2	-	TGTGCCAGCAGCCCCCTGTCGGGGTACTATGGCTACACCTTC	CASSPLSGYYGYTF
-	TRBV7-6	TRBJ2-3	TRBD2	TGTGCCAGCAGTCAGACTAGCGTGGGCACAGATACGCAGTATTTT	CASSQTSVGTDTQYF
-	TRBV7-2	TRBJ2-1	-	TGTGCCAGCAGCCCGACGGAGTTCGATTCCTACAATGAGCAGTTCTTC	CASSPTEFDSYNEQFF
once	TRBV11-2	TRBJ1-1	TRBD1	TGTGCCAGCAGCTCAGGGACGTACAGGGGTGAAGCTTTCTTT	CASSSGTYRGEAFF
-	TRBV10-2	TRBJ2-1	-	TGCGCCAGCAGTGAGCCCCCCGGGGGCGGGAGTGGCGATGAGCAGTTCTTC	CASSEPPGGGSGDEQFF
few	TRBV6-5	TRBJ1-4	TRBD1	TGTGCCAGCAGTCGGGACAGGGATGAAAAACTGTTTTTT	CASSRDRDEKLFF
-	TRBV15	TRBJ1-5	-	TGTGCCACCAGCAGTCTAGGCATTACCCAGAGGCAGCCCCAGCATTTT	CATSSLGITQRQPQHF
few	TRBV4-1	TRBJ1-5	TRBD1	TGCGCCAGCAGCCAAGATGGAGGACAGGGATCGTGGCAGCCCCAGCATTTT	CASSQDGGQGSWQPQHF
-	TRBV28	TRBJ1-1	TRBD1	TGTGCCAGCAGTTTGGGGACAGGGGTGTTCACTGAAGCTTTCTTT	CASSLGTGVFTEAFF
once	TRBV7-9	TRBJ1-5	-	TGTTCCAGCAGCTTAGCAGCCACTGTGGATCAGCCCCAGCATTTT	CSSSLAATVDQPQHF
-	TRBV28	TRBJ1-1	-	TGTGCCAGCACTACGAACACTGAAGCTTTCTTT	CASTTNTEAFF
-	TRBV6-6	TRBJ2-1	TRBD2	TGTGCCAGCAGTTACTCGACTAGCGGGTCGTACAATGAGCAGTTCTTC	CASSYSTSGSYNEQFF
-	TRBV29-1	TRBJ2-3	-	TGCAGCGTTCGGAGCGGCCCTAGCACAGATACGCAGTATTTT	CSVRSGPSTDTQYF
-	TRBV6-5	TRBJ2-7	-	TGTGCCAGCAGTTCTAGGAGGGGGGGTTCCTACGAGCAGTACTTC	CASSSRRGGSYEQYF
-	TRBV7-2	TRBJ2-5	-	TGTGCCAGCAGCTTTGGGGCGACAGCCCAAGAGACCCAGTACTTC	CASSFGATAQETQYF
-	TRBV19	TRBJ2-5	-	TGTGCCAGTAGTCCTAGGACGGGAGCGGAGACCCAGTACTTC	CASSPRTGAETQYF
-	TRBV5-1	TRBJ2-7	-	TGCGCCAGCAGGGTGGGCAGCTCCTACGAGCAGTACTTC	CASRVGSSYEQYF
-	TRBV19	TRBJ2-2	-	TGTGCCAGTAGTCCGGCAGGGCGGAACACCGGGGAGCTGTTTTTT	CASSPAGRNTGELFF
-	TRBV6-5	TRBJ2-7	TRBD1	TGTGCCAGCAGTCCTCAACCGACAGGGGAGCAGCAGTACTTC	CASSPQPTGEQQYF
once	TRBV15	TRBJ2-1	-	TGTGCCACCAGCAGAGATTTAAGCACCTACAATGAGCAGTTCTTC	CATSRDLSTYNEQFF
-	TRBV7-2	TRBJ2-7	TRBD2	TGTGCCAGCAGCTTAGAGGTGGCGGGAGGGGGGTACGAGCAGTACTTC	CASSLEVAGGGYEQYF
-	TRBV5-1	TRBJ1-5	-	TGCGCCAGCAGCTTGGGGCAGGGGCCGCATCAGCCCCAGCATTTT	CASSLGQGPHQPQHF
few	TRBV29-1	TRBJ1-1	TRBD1	TGCAGCGTTGGACAGGGGACTGAAGCTTTCTTT	CSVGQGTEAFF
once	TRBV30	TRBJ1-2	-	TGTGCCTGGAGTGGGGATTGGGGAGGAAATGGCTACACCTTC	CAWSGDWGGNGYTF
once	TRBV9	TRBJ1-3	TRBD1	TGTGCCAGCAGAGGGACAGACTCCGGAAACACCATATATTTT	CASRGTDSGNTIYF
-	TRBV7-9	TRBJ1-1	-	TGTTCCAGCAGCTCGGCAGGGAGGCAATTCACTGAAGCTTTCTTT	CSSSSAGRQFTEAFF
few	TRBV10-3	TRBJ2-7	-	TGTGCCATCAGTGAGCTCGTCAGGACTCTTTCCTACGAGCAGTACTTC	CAISELVRTLSYEQYF
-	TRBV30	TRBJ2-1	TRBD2	TGTGCCTGGAGTAGGGGTAGCGGGGGAGGGCATCACAATGAGCAGTTCTTC	CAWSRGSGGGHHNEQFF
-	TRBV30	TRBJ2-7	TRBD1	TGTGCCTGGAGTGTTTGGACAGGTTCCTACGAGCAGTACTTC	CAWSVWTGSYEQYF
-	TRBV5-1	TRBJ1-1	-	TGCGCCAGCAGCTTGCCGGGAATGAACACTGAAGCTTTCTTT	CASSLPGMNTEAFF
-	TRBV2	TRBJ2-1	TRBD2	TGTGCCAGAGGACTAGCGGCGAGCTCCTACAATGAGCGGTTCTTC	CARGLAASSYNERFF
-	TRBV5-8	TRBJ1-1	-	TGTGCCAGCAGCTTGAGGGTGCGGGCTGAAGCTTTCTTT	CASSLRVRAEAFF
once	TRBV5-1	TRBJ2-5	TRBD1	TGCGCCAGCAGCTTGGGACAGGGGCCAGCGGGAGAGACCCAGTACTTC	CASSLGQGPAGETQYF
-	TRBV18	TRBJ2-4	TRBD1	TGTGCCAGCTCTCCCCCAGGGGGCTTATTCGAAAACATTCAGTACTTC	CASSPPGGLFENIQYF
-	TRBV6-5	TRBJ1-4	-	TGTGCCACCCGGGGGGGCAGGGGTAATGAAAAACTGTTTTTT	CATRGGRGNEKLFF
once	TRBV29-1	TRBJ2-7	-	TGCAGCGTTTTTACAGGGATCTCCTACGAGCAGTACTTC	CSVFTGISYEQYF
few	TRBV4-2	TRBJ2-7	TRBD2	TGTGCCAGCAGCCAAGTGTCCGAGGGGACTAGCGGCTACGAGCAGTACTTC	CASSQVSEGTSGYEQYF
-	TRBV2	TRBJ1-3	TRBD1	TGTGCCAGCAGCCTTCGACAGGGGGCGTACTCTGGAAACACCATATATTTT	CASSLRQGAYSGNTIYF
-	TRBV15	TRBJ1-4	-	TGTGCCACCAGCGACAGAATTGCAACTAATGAAAAACTGTTTTTT	CATSDRIATNEKLFF
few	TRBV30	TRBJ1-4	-	TGTGCCTGGAGCACAGGGTGGGGTGAAAAACTGTTTTTT	CAWSTGWGEKLFF
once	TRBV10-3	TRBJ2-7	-	TGTGCCATCAACGGACAGACCAGCTCCTACGAGCAGTACTTC	CAINGQTSSYEQYF
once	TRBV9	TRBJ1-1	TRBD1	TGTGCCAGCAGCGCCAGACAGGGTCGGACTGAAGCTTTCTTT	CASSARQGRTEAFF